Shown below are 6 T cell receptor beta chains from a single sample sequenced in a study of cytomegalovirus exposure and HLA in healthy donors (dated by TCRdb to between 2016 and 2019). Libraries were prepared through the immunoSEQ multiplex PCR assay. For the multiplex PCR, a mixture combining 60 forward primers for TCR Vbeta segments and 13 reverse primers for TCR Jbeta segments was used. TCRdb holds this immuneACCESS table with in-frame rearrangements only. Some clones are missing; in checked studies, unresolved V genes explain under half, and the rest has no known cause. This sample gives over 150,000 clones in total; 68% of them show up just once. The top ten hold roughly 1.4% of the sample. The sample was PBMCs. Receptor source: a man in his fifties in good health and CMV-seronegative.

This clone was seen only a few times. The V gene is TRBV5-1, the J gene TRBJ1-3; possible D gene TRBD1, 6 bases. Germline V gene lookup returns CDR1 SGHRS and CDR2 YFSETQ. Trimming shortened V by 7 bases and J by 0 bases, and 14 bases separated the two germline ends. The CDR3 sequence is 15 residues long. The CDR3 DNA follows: TGCGCCAGCTCGTCCAGGGGAGACTCTGGAAACACCATATATTTT. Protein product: CASSSRGDSGNTIYF.

CDR3 sequence reads: CASSSKRQGRNTEAFF. CDR3 DNA sequence: TGTGCCAGCAGCAGTAAGCGCCAGGGGAGGAACACTGAAGCTTTCTTT. This chain uses TRBV7-2 with TRBJ1-1; tentatively, D is TRBD1 (6 bases). CDR3 length equals 16 residues. The germline gives CDR1 SGHTA, CDR2 FQGNSA. Trimming removed 5 bases from V and 1 base from J, with 17 bases in between.

The CDR3 is CASSDGRGGSREQYF. CDR3 coding DNA: TGTGCCAGCAGTGACGGGCGGGGGGGATCGCGGGAGCAGTACTTC. J is TRBJ2-7 and V is TRBV2, with TRBD2 identical over 9 bases. The CDR3 has 15 amino acids. V shed 3 bases and J 7 bases; nucleotides not matched to a gene: 10. Germline-derived CDR1 and CDR2 are SNHLY and FYNNEI.

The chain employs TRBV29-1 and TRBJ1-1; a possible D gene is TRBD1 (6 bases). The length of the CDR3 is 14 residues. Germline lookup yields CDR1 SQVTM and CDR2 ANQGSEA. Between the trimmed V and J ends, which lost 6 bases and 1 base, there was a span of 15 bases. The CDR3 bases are TGCAGCGTGGGTACGGGACACCCGAACACTGAAGCTTTCTTT. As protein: CSVGTGHPNTEAFF.

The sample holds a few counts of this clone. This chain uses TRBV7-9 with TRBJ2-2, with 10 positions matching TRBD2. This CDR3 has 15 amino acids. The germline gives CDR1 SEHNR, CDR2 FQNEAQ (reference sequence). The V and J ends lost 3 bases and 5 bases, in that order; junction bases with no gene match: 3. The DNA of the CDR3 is TGTGCCAGCAGCTTGAGGGGACTAGCGACCGGGGAGCTGTTTTTT. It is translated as CASSLRGLATGELFF.

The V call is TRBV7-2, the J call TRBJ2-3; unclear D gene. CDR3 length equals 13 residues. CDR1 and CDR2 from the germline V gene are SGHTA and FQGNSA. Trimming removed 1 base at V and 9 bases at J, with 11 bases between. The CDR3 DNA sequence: TGTGCCAGCAGCTTAGGATCTGCGGCAACGCAGTATTTT. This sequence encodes CASSLGSAATQYF.